This TCR beta chain was found in a study of cytomegalovirus exposure and HLA in healthy donors (dated by TCRdb to the late 2010s). About the full investigation: In an earlier analysis of 550 to 750 of the donors, approximately 300 Gb of sequence data and about 110 million unique TCR beta sequences from about 179 million T cells were reported. About 300 gigabases of sequencing data and 70 million to 85 million unique TCR sequences were included in an early release covering around 600 HLA-typed donors. Of the approximately 400 genotyped donors, 81% were placed in the genetic ancestry cluster associated with self-reported Caucasian donors. The aim of the study was to test whether cataloging public T cell receptors could identify signatures of past pathogen exposure. Using immunosequencing, the study profiled T cell repertoires from fewer than 700 subjects and related those repertoires to cytomegalovirus serostatus. Along with the approximately 700-subject first cohort, a separate validation cohort of more than 90 different subjects was used. To predict cytomegalovirus infection status, the study combined high-throughput TCR immunosequencing, statistical association of individual TCRs with disease status, and machine learning. A later analysis re-analyzed previously published TCR beta repertoires from 666 donors and added high-resolution HLA genotyping to study TCR occurrence patterns. In the later analysis, no new phenotypic data were used to find candidate immune exposures; instead, reliance was placed on TCR beta sequences and their occurrence across donors. An earlier analysis of several hundred of the donors applied high-throughput TCR beta sequencing to assess whether each TCR beta V gene segment acted as functional or pseudogenic. Donor age, sex, ethnicity and CMV serostatus were collected together with the repertoire data. In a later genetic analysis, genome-wide SNP genotypes for about 65% of the 666 donors were used, and that subset was treated as a discovery cohort. All discovery cohort repertoires had been generated on a single sequencing platform. Both class I and class II loci were covered by HLA typing, at four-digit resolution. The number of donors typed differed by locus, with 629-630 for A, B, C, DRB1 and DQB1, around 500 for DQA1, some 570 for DPA1, and about 450 for DPB1. Several DR-DQ haplotypes were handled as single units for association and clustering because linkage in the cohort was strong. Among over 350 genotyped donors of the cohort, an average of about 240,000 unique TCR beta nucleotide sequences were sequenced per donor, around a sixth of them non-productive.

Libraries were constructed by the immunoSEQ multiplex PCR assay. A mixture of 60 forward primers for TCR Vbeta segments and 13 reverse primers for TCR Jbeta segments was used in the multiplex PCR. Amplification of the CDR3 region of rearranged TCR beta genes was performed with a multiplex PCR assay on genomic DNA. The Illumina HiSeq System was used to sequence the amplified TCR beta libraries as 87-base-pair reads. Per the authors' processing: Across the 700 or so repertoires, a later analysis counted around 80 million unique TCR beta chains, around 10 million of which were shared by at least two donors. A nearest-neighbor algorithm error-corrected the raw reads and collapsed the reads into unique sequences, merging closely related sequences to remove PCR and sequencing errors. Alignment of CDR3 sequences to IMGT reference sequences was used to assign V, D and J gene segments. For a sequence to be retained, a match of at least six nucleotides to both a V gene segment and a J gene segment was required. A rearrangement counted as productive if the CDR3 had no stop codons and remained in frame with V and J, and every other rearrangement counted as non-productive. Following IMGT convention, CDR3 was defined as the stretch from the second conserved V-encoded cysteine up to the conserved J-encoded phenylalanine. In an earlier analysis of roughly 580 of the donors, sequences lacking an unambiguous match to a single V gene segment were excluded. An earlier analysis of just under 600 of the donors called V segments functional above 56.7% productive rearrangements and segregating when the between-donor standard deviation exceeded 5%. A statistical classification framework was built to diagnose cytomegalovirus status from the catalog of TCR beta chain sequences. A later analysis assigned V and J genes by comparing TCR nucleotide sequences with IMGT/GENE-DB human TR gene sequences. In a later analysis, CDR3 sequences and most-parsimonious VDJ recombination scenarios were assigned using the TCRdist pipeline. In a later analysis, each TCR beta chain was defined by its CDR3 amino acid sequence together with its V-gene family, and reads lacking a unique V-gene family were excluded. A later analysis removed 500 to 650 highly shared, low-generation-probability nucleotide sequences to deal with suspected cross-contamination and a sequencing artifact. A later analysis calculated a clonal expansion index for each public chain from normalized within-repertoire ranks of inferred template counts. In a later analysis, generation probabilities were computed with a VDJ recombination model fitted to out-of-frame rearrangements, and the resulting probabilities were checked against IGoR. In a later analysis, hypergeometric tests were used to score TCR-TCR, TCR-HLA and TCR-CMV co-occurrence, with a repertoire-size bias correction applied to TCR pairs. A later analysis estimated false discovery rates by permuting HLA or CMV assignments 20 times. A later analysis grouped co-occurring TCRs with DBSCAN, adding TCRdist sequence similarity when clustering within HLA-allele-positive subsets. Co-occurrence clustering excluded repertoires with fewer than 30,000 or more than 120,000 public chains, plus five with anomalous nucleotide sharing. Entries here come from immuneACCESS through TCRdb and include only in-frame sequences with V and J called. Some clones fail to appear in such tables; in the studies checked, an unresolved V gene covers under half of the shortfall, and the cause of the remainder is unknown. The V and J calls and the clone size are those of that table, but D and trimming were determined from the DNA. In this sample the table shows about 120,000 clones, over 75% of which occur a single time. In total, the top ten clones hold around 1.6% of the sample.

The CDR3 runs 15 residues from the cysteine to the phenylalanine. Left in the record is the CDR3 DNA by itself, 45 bases read in frame from the first base. Relative to germline, V is missing 2 bases and J is missing 8 bases, with 11 bases of the junction outside any gene match. The germline V gene (reference sequence) gives CDR1 as SEHNR and CDR2 as FQNEAQ. A remark on this clone: Its specific antigen is unknown. No base qualities exist here, and no much larger clone lies one base off it.

Broader findings and caveats from the paper: In this cohort, only TCR beta chains were sequenced, and detectable features were limited by the absence of alpha or paired-chain data. A group of highly shared sequence variants was considered likely to be a technical artifact of the sequencing pipeline. A few of the identified cytomegalovirus-associated TCR beta chains were confirmed in vitro to be specific for cytomegalovirus antigens. The authors suggested that the approach could potentially be generalized to other disease states and immunological phenotypes. A later analysis found that HLA-associated TCR beta chains were more clonally expanded and had lower generation probabilities than equally common non-associated chains. At a false discovery rate of 0.05, a later analysis linked roughly 17,000 TCR beta sequences to specific HLA alleles. An earlier analysis of several hundred of the donors showed that most TCR beta V segments appeared in productive rearrangements either about 87% or about 30% of the time, which broadly matched IMGT annotations. A later genetic analysis associated a missense DCLRE1C variant with V-gene and J-gene trimming of TCR beta chains, and an independent cohort replicated the association. The study gave a list of over 150 TCR beta chains associated with cytomegalovirus. A later analysis found that TCR association rates varied across HLA loci, with DRB1 alleles showing the most associated TCRs and HLA-C alleles the fewest. The presence/absence analyses assumed that sequencing depth was roughly uniform across donors, and that assumption may not be true. For the cohort, immune exposure information was limited to CMV serostatus. A later analysis reported that several top co-occurrence clusters appeared linked to parvovirus B19, influenza, CMV and Epstein-Barr virus. Linkage disequilibrium might explain the correlated functional status among segregating V segments, but an unknown experimental factor could not be ruled out. When HLA alleles, especially DR and DQ, strongly co-occurred, attributing TCR associations to individual alleles was difficult. In both the original and validation cohorts, the classifier was reported to diagnose cytomegalovirus status with high specificity and sensitivity. A further reported finding was that TCR beta sequences accurately predicted the HLA-A and HLA-B alleles for most subjects in the first cohort. Because counts were too low, some 17 rarely observed V segments, including chromosome 9 orphons, were excluded from the earlier analysis of around 640 of the donors. A later analysis found that most CMV-associated TCR beta chains appeared HLA-restricted, with HLA associations seemingly driven largely by CMV exposure. Most TCR sequences were seen in very few donors, while some public TCRs were found in many individuals. Compared with the roughly 710-donor mean, donors in an Asian-associated ancestry cluster had fewer N-insertions in productive TCRs, according to a later genetic analysis. Because HLA typing was unavailable for some donors at each locus, only the typed subset was used in association tests. Some IMGT-functional V segments, including TRBV6-2 and TRBV6-3, could not be told apart with the 87-base-pair reads, so those segments were excluded.

The cohort consisted of 650 to 700 healthy bone marrow donors. All cohort members were sampled while nominally healthy, although unrecorded immune exposures were likely present. The donor was CMV seronegative and belonged to the group of over 350 seronegative cohort members. Each donor provided a peripheral blood sample, and peripheral blood mononuclear cells were used for TCR beta sequencing. The Qiagen DNeasy Blood Extraction Kit was used to extract genomic DNA from the blood cell samples. The sequencing sample was made of PBMCs. The clonotype comes from a woman in her late teens or twenties in good health and CMV-seronegative. The rearranged chain carries TRBV7-9 and TRBJ1-1; TRBD1 lines up with 7 middle nucleotides. The DNA reads as follows: TGTGCCAGCAGCTTACTTGAACAGGGGACCGGGGAAGCTTTCTTT. The translation is CASSLLEQGTGEAFF.